This entry is about one T cell receptor (beta chain). Original methodology: From reference gene primer amplification, estimates of nucleated cell counts were derived. Profiled with immunoSEQ multiplex PCR; TCRdb holds only in-frame clones, not every one. D and trimming were read from the DNA, whereas the V and J calls and clone size are those reported in that table. The sample consists of around 150,000 clones, 80% to 95% of them appearing once. Germline lookup yields CDR1 ENHRY and CDR2 SYGVKD. After removal of 6 bases from V and 8 bases from J, the junction contained 6 bases not matched to a gene. The CDR3 extends over 13 amino acids. The sample is drawn from a study of blood T cell repertoires in COVID-19. Study in general: From the United States, Italy and Spain came samples of acute and convalescent COVID-19. The analysed material was cDNA or gDNA that came from T cells, B-cell-depleted T cells, or PBMCs.

The sample consisted of peripheral blood. This clonotype was sampled from a woman aged 50 to 65 with acute or convalescent COVID-19. The J gene is TRBJ2-1, the V gene TRBV10-3; TRBD2 aligns across 8 bases. CDR3 amino acids: CAISSGSSDEQFF. CDR3 sequence (DNA): TGTGCCATCAGCAGCGGGAGTAGCGATGAGCAGTTCTTC.